A selection of T cell receptor beta chains follows, all from one sample in a study of T-cell reconstitution after alpha-beta-depleted transplantation in children. TCRdb used MiXCR to reprocess the PCR reads, holding one entry per CDR3 protein. The table lists roughly 200,000 distinct CDR3 sequences, around 7% of them singletons. The sample consisted of PBMCs, taken before TCRalphabeta/CD19-depleted stem cell transplant. The source of these receptors is a boy between 2 and 10 years old with acute lymphoblastic leukemia, due to receive a stem cell transplant. Both conserved end residues are trimmed from each CDR3. The size of a clone is reported for some rows only, either as once, few or many, or as a class for expanded clones.

CDR3 protein,J gene,clone size,V gene
ATSNDRGDYEQY,TRBJ2-7,many,TRBV15
ASSWTGETYEQY,TRBJ2-7,many,TRBV28
ASSGTLGYNEQF,TRBJ2-1,many,TRBV5-6
ASSERTSNQPQH,TRBJ1-5,many,TRBV2
ATSVGNRVYNEQF,TRBJ2-1,few,TRBV24-1
CARERGEIWAKNIQY,TRBJ2-4,few,TRBV20-1
ASSLAATKQGTNSPLH,TRBJ1-6,few,TRBV11-1
ASSSQRQGFTGELF,TRBJ2-2,many,TRBV5-1
ATAPRLSNTGELF,TRBJ2-2,many,TRBV24-1
ASSQGAGARNEQF,TRBJ2-1,few,TRBV3-1
ATSTPGQGATGELF,TRBJ2-2,.,TRBV15
ASSQEGTGNEKLF,TRBJ1-4,.,TRBV4-3
ASSRSSDHEQY,TRBJ2-7,.,TRBV19
ASSFGGGLPYEQY,TRBJ2-7,many,TRBV7-2
SARDLQGGNEQY,TRBJ2-7,many,TRBV20-1
ASSYGRYNEQF,TRBJ2-1,.,TRBV6-2/TRBV6-3
ASSPSGVASGSLRETQY,TRBJ2-5,.,TRBV7-8
ASSLLTETYEQY,TRBJ2-7,many,TRBV5-6
SAGPSSGRPPYEQY,TRBJ2-7,many,TRBV20-1
ASSSDSGNTIY,TRBJ1-3,many,TRBV7-3
ASSVRDRGYEQY,TRBJ2-7,many,TRBV6-1
ASSLLESTGNTIY,TRBJ1-3,many,TRBV5-6
ASSLASDNEQF,TRBJ2-1,many,TRBV7-2
ASSYHTGDYEQY,TRBJ2-7,.,TRBV5-1
ASSEGTSGYYEQY,TRBJ2-7,many,TRBV7-2
ASSFGVGAGGQDTQY,TRBJ2-3,many,TRBV12-3/TRBV12-4
SVSLGTEAF,TRBJ1-1,many,TRBV29-1
AWSGDSVYGYT,TRBJ1-2,.,TRBV30
ASSSMETQY,TRBJ2-5,many,TRBV5-4
ASLASGALNQPQH,TRBJ1-5,many,TRBV5-6
ASSQDRGRNNEQF,TRBJ2-1,many,TRBV4-3
SATIVGLALTTDTQY,TRBJ2-3,many,TRBV29-1
ASSLYSGSYSSYNEQF,TRBJ2-1,.,TRBV12-3/TRBV12-4
ASSLGQGSLGPGPYNEQF,TRBJ2-1,many,TRBV5-4
SASGLTSGNTIY,TRBJ1-3,many,TRBV29-1
ASSTGTKETQY,TRBJ2-5,many,TRBV5-1
ASRGVRGTYTDTQY,TRBJ2-3,few,TRBV27
ASKQSTGISTDTQY,TRBJ2-3,many,TRBV5-1
ASSYIMDRASTDTQY,TRBJ2-3,many,TRBV28
ASSFSGGAELGIQY,TRBJ2-4,many,TRBV7-2
ASSPRGSNDQPQH,TRBJ1-5,many,TRBV18
ASSLPTGVNTEAF,TRBJ1-1,many,TRBV5-4
ASSPGQGQETQY,TRBJ2-5,.,TRBV18
ASSQGQGAEKLF,TRBJ1-4,many,TRBV7-9
SVHPRTGAVETQY,TRBJ2-5,.,TRBV29-1
ASIGQTNTGELF,TRBJ2-2,many,TRBV6-2/TRBV6-3
ASSFAGQGPEQY,TRBJ2-7,.,TRBV5-1
ASSLEGQGNYGYT,TRBJ1-2,.,TRBV11-2
SVQEALNEKLF,TRBJ1-4,many,TRBV29-1